This TCR beta chain came from a study of cytotoxic CD8 clonotypes in ibrutinib-treated CLL (dated by TCRdb to the early 2020s). Notes on the research overall: The cohort had ten to twelve relapsed/refractory and about 15 treatment-naive patients; some 17 were IGHV unmutated. Responses were partial in around 25 patients and complete in 2; after median about 63 months follow-up, around 15 stayed in remission and roughly twelve progressed. Response samples were taken after a median of roughly eleven months on treatment, ranging from roughly 6 to 36 months. An average of 255,043 productive templates and tens of thousands of productive rearrangements was obtained per sample. Longitudinal samples were available for about 30% of the roughly 90 trial participants. Cryopreserved peripheral blood mononuclear cells were obtained prior to treatment, at the time of response, and at either disease progression or sustained remission.

For TCR beta library preparation, approximately 2.2 micrograms of genomic DNA were isolated from cryopreserved PBMCs. Longitudinal blood samples from CLL patients on ibrutinib monotherapy underwent high-throughput TCR beta sequencing. The patients took part in an open-label, single-center phase 2 trial of ibrutinib monotherapy. For CDR1 and CDR2, the germline V gene lists SGHAT and FQNNGV. The V and J ends are trimmed by 3 bases and 1 base, leaving 0 bases between them. There are 12 amino acids in the CDR3, from cysteine to phenylalanine inclusive. Only the CDR3 DNA is retained, 36 bases long and in frame from the first base. The goal of deep resolution MiSeq sequencing was a depth between 1 in 1 million and 1 in 200,000 T cells, and coverage averaged 10x per clonotype. The immunoSEQ hsTCRB Kit was used to generate the TCR beta libraries. As for how the authors treated the data: The data were analyzed with ImmunoSEQ Analyzer and ImmunoSEQ Data Assistant, and V, D and J gene assignments followed IMGT definitions. Clonality, which ranges from 0 to 1, was calculated as one minus the normalized Shannon entropy of productive rearrangement frequencies. Public clonotype analysis was restricted to overrepresented clonotypes comprising at least 0.05% of each patient's repertoire. Some 13 age-matched healthy donor repertoires from immuneACCESS were used as controls for clonality. Here the immuneACCESS table is served through TCRdb, limited to in-frame sequences with V and J called. Missing clones are a known gap in these copies; in checked studies unresolved V genes cover under half, and the rest lacks a known reason. V and J calls and clone size follow that table, whereas D and trimming were derived from the DNA. The sample table contains approximately 32,000 clones; only one count was recorded for around 63% of them. 25% to 35% of the sample rests with the top ten.

Judged by its sample share, this clone qualifies as medium-sized (0.01 to 0.1%). There is no known antigen for this receptor. Base qualities are not recorded, but no much larger clone differs from it by a single base. Overall study results and their limits: Sampling times were not matched between patients in sustained remission and patients whose disease was progressing, and lymph node repertoires were not examined. At ibrutinib response clonality went up, during sustained remission it held steady, and at progression it dropped back toward baseline. Baseline clonality was found to be higher than that of age-matched healthy donors and was strongly correlated with circulating CD8+ T-cell counts. Public clonotypes were rare and either contracted or stayed stable during treatment, and the rise in clonality at ibrutinib response reflected the expansion of private clonotypes.

The sequence links TRBV11-2 to TRBJ2-2, with the D segment identity uncertain. The TCR originated in a human donor with chronic lymphocytic leukemia. The sequencing here drew on PBMCs, taken before ibrutinib treatment. The CDR3 region has the sequence CASSLNTGELFF. The sequenced DNA: TGTGCCAGCAGCTTGAACACCGGGGAGCTGTTTTTT.